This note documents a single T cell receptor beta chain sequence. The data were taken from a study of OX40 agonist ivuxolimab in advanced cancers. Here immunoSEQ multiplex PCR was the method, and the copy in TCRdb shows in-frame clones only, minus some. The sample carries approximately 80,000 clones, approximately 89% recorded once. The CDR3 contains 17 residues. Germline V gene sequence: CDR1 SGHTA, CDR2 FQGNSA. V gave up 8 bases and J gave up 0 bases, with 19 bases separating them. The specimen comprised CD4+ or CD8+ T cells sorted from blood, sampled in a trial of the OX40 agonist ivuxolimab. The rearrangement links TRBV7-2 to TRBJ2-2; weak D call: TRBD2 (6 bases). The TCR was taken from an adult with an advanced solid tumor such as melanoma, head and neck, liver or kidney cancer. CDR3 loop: CASRGGELGTNTGELFF. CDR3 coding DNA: TGTGCCAGCCGAGGAGGGGAACTAGGTACGAACACCGGGGAGCTGTTTTTT.